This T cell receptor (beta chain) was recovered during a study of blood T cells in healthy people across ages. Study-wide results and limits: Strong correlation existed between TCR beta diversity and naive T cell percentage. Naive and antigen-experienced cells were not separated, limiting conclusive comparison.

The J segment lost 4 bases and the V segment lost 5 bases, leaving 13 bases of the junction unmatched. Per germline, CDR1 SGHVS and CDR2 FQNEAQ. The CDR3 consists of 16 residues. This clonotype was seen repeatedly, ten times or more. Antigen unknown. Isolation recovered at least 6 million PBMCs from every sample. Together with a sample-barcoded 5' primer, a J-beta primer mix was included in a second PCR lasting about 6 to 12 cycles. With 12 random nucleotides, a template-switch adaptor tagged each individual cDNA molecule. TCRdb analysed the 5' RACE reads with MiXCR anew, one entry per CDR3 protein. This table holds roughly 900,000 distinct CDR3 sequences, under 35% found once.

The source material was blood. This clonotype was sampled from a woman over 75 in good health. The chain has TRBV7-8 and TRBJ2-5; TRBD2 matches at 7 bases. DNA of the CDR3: TGTGCCAGCAGCCTGCGTACCAGCGGGGAGGGAGAGACCCAGTACTTC. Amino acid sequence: CASSLRTSGEGETQYF.